This T cell receptor beta chain was profiled in a study of T cells in Graves' hyperthyroidism and ophthalmopathy. General observations from the study: Blood held most thyroid clonotypes expanded above 0.001 frequency.

Stable disease denoted Graves' hyperthyroidism without ophthalmopathy progression within 18 months. Template material for amplifying TCR beta CDR3 regions consisted of RNA transcripts. A first-round RT-PCR of the TCR CDR3 used the HTBI primer set. One entry per CDR3 protein results from TCRdb running MiXCR on the multiplex PCR reads. This sample carries approximately 610,000 distinct CDR3 sequences, roughly 17% of them seen once, and the ten largest clones take approximately 20%. CDR1 and CDR2 from the germline V gene are MGHRA and YSYEKL. The length of the CDR3 is 15 residues. V lost 1 base to trimming and J lost 4 bases, with 11 bases between them. Turning to this clonotype: The antigen is undetermined.

This rearrangement joins TRBV4-1 to TRBJ2-4; D not resolved. Material for sequencing was blood. This receptor was taken from a woman under 30 with Graves' hyperthyroidism. CDR3 in amino acids: CASSQVGSTKNIQYF. The DNA of the CDR3 is TGCGCCAGCAGCCAAGTGGGCAGCACTAAAAACATTCAGTACTTC.